What follows are 16 T cell receptor beta chains derived from one specimen sequenced in a study of blood T cell repertoires in COVID-19. TCRdb's table, derived via immunoSEQ multiplex PCR, lists solely in-frame clones and lacks some. This sample has 210,000 or so clones, with roughly 90% found just once. The sequenced sample consisted of peripheral blood. All receptors derive from a woman aged 45-59 years with acute or convalescent COVID-19.

The chain is built from TRBV6-6 and TRBJ1-1, with D hard to call. The CDR3 covers 15 residues. CDR1 is MNHNY and CDR2 is SVGAGI in the germline V gene (reference sequence). The V and J ends lost 0 bases and 1 base respectively, with 9 bases between them. CDR3: CASSYSPLRNTEAFF. CDR3 bases: TGTGCCAGCAGTTACTCGCCCCTCAGGAACACTGAAGCTTTCTTT.

The V call is TRBV5-1, the J call TRBJ1-1, with 7 bases aligning to TRBD1. Per the germline V gene, CDR1 is SGHRS and CDR2 is YFSETQ. This CDR3 has 16 residues. Unmatched junction bases numbered 14, after V lost 4 bases and J lost 5 bases. The CDR3 DNA sequence: TGCGCCAGCAGCGCTAGTTTGACAGGGAAGTTTACTGAAGCTTTCTTT. Its protein product is CASSASLTGKFTEAFF. Full variable domain (outside the CDR3, taken from reference TRBV5-1 and TRBJ1-1): KAGVTQTPRYLIKTRGQQVTLSCSPISGHRSVSWYQQTPGQGLQFLFEYFSETQRNKGNFPGRFSGRQFSNSRSEMNVSTLELGDSALYLCASSASLTGKFTEAFFGQGTRLTVV.

V usage is TRBV7-2 and J usage is TRBJ2-7, with TRBD1 matching 7 bases. This CDR3 region has 14 residues. The J segment lost 2 bases and the V segment lost 1 base, leaving 2 bases of the junction unmatched. The germline CDR1 and CDR2 sequences are SGHTA and FQGNSA. CDR3 loop: CASSLDRGPYEQYF. As DNA, the CDR3 is TGTGCCAGCAGCTTAGACAGGGGACCCTACGAGCAGTACTTC.

The J gene is TRBJ1-1, the V gene TRBV19; 7 bases match TRBD1. V shed 4 bases and J 1 base; nucleotides not matched to a gene: 9. Germline CDR1 reads LNHDA; CDR2 reads SQIVND (reference sequence). This CDR3 contains 16 residues. In nucleotides, the CDR3 is TGTGCCAGTAGTACAGCCTCAACAGGGGCGAACACTGAAGCTTTCTTT. Amino acid sequence: CASSTASTGANTEAFF.

The rearrangement joins TRBV6-2 or TRBV6-3 to TRBJ2-5, with 7 bases aligning to TRBD1. Trimming removed 4 bases from V and 3 bases from J; junction bases left unmatched: 2. Per the germline V gene, CDR1 is MNHEY and CDR2 is SVGEGT. The CDR3 runs to 13 residues. The CDR3: CASSFTGEETQYF. The CDR3 DNA reads as TGTGCCAGCAGTTTCACAGGGGAAGAGACCCAGTACTTC.

This clone was seen just once. V and J are TRBV19 and TRBJ1-5; 7 nucleotides line up with TRBD1. The CDR3 has 13 residues. Germline values: CDR1 LNHDA, CDR2 SQIVND (reference sequence). V was pared by 11 bases and J by 5 bases, with 9 bases of the junction left unmatched. The CDR3 DNA reads as TGTGCCTCTCTGGACAGGTATGATCAGCCCCAGCATTTT. Encoded protein: CASLDRYDQPQHF.

This clone was seen once. The V call is TRBV24-1, the J call TRBJ2-7; no reliable D call. Germline CDR1 reads KGHDR; CDR2 reads SFDVKD. The CDR3 runs 13 residues. V was cut by 3 bases and J by 0 bases, with 5 bases left in between. The CDR3 loop reads CATSDTNSYEQYF. The CDR3, as DNA: TGTGCCACCAGTGATACAAACTCCTACGAGCAGTACTTC.

The chain carries TRBV2 and TRBJ2-7; a weak D match, TRBD2 (5 bases). Germline loops: CDR1 SNHLY, CDR2 FYNNEI. V lost 6 bases and J 3 bases, leaving 9 bases between the germline ends. The length of the CDR3 is 12 residues. CDR3 amino acids: CASRRDSYEQYF. CDR3 nucleotides: TGTGCCAGCAGGAGGGATAGCTACGAGCAGTACTTC.

The chain employs TRBV6-6 and TRBJ1-2; D is unclear. The CDR3 covers 13 residues. Between the trimmed V and J ends, which lost 6 bases and 2 bases, there was a span of 10 bases. Germline V CDR1 and CDR2: MNHNY, SVGAGI (reference sequence). The CDR3 loop is CASRWEMNYGYTF. As DNA, the CDR3 is TGTGCCAGCAGATGGGAGATGAACTATGGCTACACCTTC.

The chain recombines TRBV7-3 with TRBJ2-3; tentative D call: TRBD1 (6 bases). Looked up from germline, CDR1 is SGHTA and CDR2 is FQGTGA. The V end lost 5 bases, the J end lost 0 bases, and 12 bases lay between the germline ends. The CDR3 totals 15 residues. The CDR3 region has the DNA TGTGCCAGCAGCCGTGACAGGTCTAGCACAGATACGCAGTATTTT. Residues: CASSRDRSSTDTQYF. Drawing the rest from reference TRBV7-3 and TRBJ2-3, the complete variable domain is GAGVSQTPSNKVTEKGKYVELRCDPISGHTALYWYRQSLGQGPEFLIYFQGTGAADDSGLPNDRFFAVRPEGSVSTLKIQRTERGDSAVYLCASSRDRSSTDTQYFGPGTRLTVL.

The rearrangement uses TRBV5-4 and TRBJ2-1; weak D call: TRBD1 (6 bases). The CDR3 is 14 residues long. Trimming took 1 base from V and 4 from J, leaving 9 bases between them. Germline V gene sequence: CDR1 SGHNT, CDR2 YYREEE (reference sequence). CDR3 sequence reads: CASSLLQGYNEQFF. CDR3 DNA sequence: TGTGCCAGCAGCTTGTTACAGGGATACAATGAGCAGTTCTTC.

J is TRBJ2-7 and V is TRBV7-9; 7 bases map to TRBD1. This CDR3 spans 15 amino acids. CDR1 is SEHNR and CDR2 is FQNEAQ in the germline V gene (reference sequence). Losses at the gene ends were 5 bases for V and 0 bases for J; bases not matched to a gene: 7. CDR3 protein: CASSPEGGSSYEQYF. The CDR3 DNA is TGTGCCAGCAGCCCCGAAGGGGGCAGCTCCTACGAGCAGTACTTC.

V usage is TRBV7-9 and J usage is TRBJ2-3; possibly TRBD1 for D (7 bases). This CDR3 region has 13 residues. V shed 11 bases and J shed 3 bases, with 15 bases lying between them. Per the germline V gene, CDR1 is SEHNR and CDR2 is FQNEAQ (reference sequence). CDR3: CAAGGRRTDTQYF. CDR3 DNA: TGTGCCGCAGGGGGGAGAAGAACAGATACGCAGTATTTT.

The gene calls are TRBV10-1 and TRBJ2-3; the D gene is possibly TRBD2 (6 bases). The ends were cut back, 7 bases at V and 2 bases at J, with 13 bases in the middle. This CDR3 has 14 amino acids. CDR1 and CDR2 from the germline V gene are WNHNN and SYGVQD (reference sequence). DNA for the CDR3: TGCGCCAGCACATCGGGACTTTACACAGATACGCAGTATTTT. Protein: CASTSGLYTDTQYF.

J is TRBJ1-5 and V is TRBV19; 7 nucleotides align to TRBD1. Germline assignment: CDR1 LNHDA and CDR2 SQIVND (reference sequence). J was trimmed by 7 bases and V by 3 bases; bases with no gene match: 6. This CDR3 has 14 amino acids. The CDR3 spells CASSMNRGGQPQHF. In nucleotides, the CDR3 is TGTGCCAGTAGTATGAACAGGGGAGGACAGCCCCAGCATTTT. The variable domain in full, completed from reference TRBV19 and TRBJ1-5, reads DGGITQSPKYLFRKEGQNVTLSCEQNLNHDAMYWYRQDPGQGLRLIYYSQIVNDFQKGDIAEGYSVSREKKESFPLTVTSAQKNPTAFYLCASSMNRGGQPQHFGDGTRLSIL.

The chain couples TRBV2 to TRBJ1-6; no firm D call. Germline CDR1 is SNHLY and CDR2 is FYNNEI. The CDR3 loop spans 15 amino acids. V was trimmed by 6 bases and J by 1 base, leaving 10 bases between them. CDR3 nucleotides: TGTGCCAGCAGCGAAAGGACTTCCTATAATTCACCCCTCCACTTT. It encodes CASSERTSYNSPLHF.